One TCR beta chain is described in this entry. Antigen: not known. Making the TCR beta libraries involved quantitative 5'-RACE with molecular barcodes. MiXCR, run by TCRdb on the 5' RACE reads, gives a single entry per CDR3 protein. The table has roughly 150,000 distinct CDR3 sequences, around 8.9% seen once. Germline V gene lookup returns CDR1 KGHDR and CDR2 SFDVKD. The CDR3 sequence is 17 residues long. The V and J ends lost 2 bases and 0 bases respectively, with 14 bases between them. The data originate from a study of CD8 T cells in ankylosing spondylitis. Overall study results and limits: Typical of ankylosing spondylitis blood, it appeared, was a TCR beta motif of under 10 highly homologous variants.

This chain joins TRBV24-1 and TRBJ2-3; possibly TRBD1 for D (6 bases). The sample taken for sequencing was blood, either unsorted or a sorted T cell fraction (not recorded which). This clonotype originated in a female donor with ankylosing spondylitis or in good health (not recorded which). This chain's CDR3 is CATSDSTQGSSTDTQYF. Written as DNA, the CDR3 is TGTGCCACCAGTGATTCGACACAGGGCTCCAGCACAGATACGCAGTATTTT.